Shown below are 32 T cell receptor beta chains from a single sample sequenced in a study of blood T cell repertoires in COVID-19. The assay was immunoSEQ multiplex PCR, and TCRdb's table has in-frame clones only and misses some. Of around 380,000 clones in the sample, around 84% are singletons; the top ten hold roughly 1.1%. Sequencing input: peripheral blood. These receptors came from a human donor with acute or convalescent COVID-19. The donor label of this sample is uncertain.

The chain is built from TRBV5-1 and TRBJ2-7, with 11 bases aligning to TRBD1. CDR3 length equals 18 residues. Germline V gene data show CDR1 as SGHRS and CDR2 as YFSETQ. J was trimmed by 0 bases and V by 1 base; bases with no gene match: 9. CDR3 protein: CASSLLPTGTGGSYEQYF. DNA for the CDR3: TGCGCCAGCAGCTTGCTCCCCACCGGGACAGGGGGCTCCTACGAGCAGTACTTC.

This clone has a handful of counts. This rearrangement joins TRBV27 to TRBJ2-1; 9 nucleotides match TRBD2. The length of the CDR3 is 13 residues. The junction had 9 bases not matched to a gene; V was cut back by 8 bases and J by 10 bases. Per germline, CDR1 MNHEY and CDR2 SMNVEV (reference sequence). The CDR3 reads CASPRGGKWEQFF. DNA for the CDR3: TGTGCCAGCCCGCGGGGGGGAAAATGGGAGCAGTTCTTC.

The rearrangement uses TRBV7-9 and TRBJ1-4; TRBD1 might be the D (5 bases). Germline CDR1 and CDR2: SEHNR and FQNEAQ (reference sequence). The CDR3 has 16 amino acids. V was shortened by 1 base and J by 4 bases, with 13 bases between the two germline ends. In DNA, the CDR3 is TGTGCCAGCAGCTTAGTTTGGAGCGGGGGTAATGAAAAACTGTTTTTT. This encodes CASSLVWSGGNEKLFF.

V and J are TRBV18 and TRBJ2-6, with 8 bases that match TRBD1. Losses at the gene ends were 5 bases for V and 0 bases for J; bases not matched to a gene: 6. CDR1 is KGHSH and CDR2 is LQKENI in the germline V gene. The CDR3 sequence is 17 residues long. The CDR3 nucleotides are TGTGCCAGCTCATTTACAGGGGGTTCCTCTGGGGCCAACGTCCTGACTTTC. The encoded protein is CASSFTGGSSGANVLTF.

This chain connects TRBV9 to TRBJ2-1, with D possibly TRBD1 on 6 matching bases. Deletions cut 2 bases from V and 2 bases from J, with 17 bases between. Germline V gene sequence: CDR1 SGDLS, CDR2 YYNGEE. The CDR3 contains 17 residues. CDR3 in amino acids: CASSVRDTGSPYNEQFF. CDR3 DNA: TGTGCCAGCAGCGTGAGAGATACAGGGTCCCCCTACAATGAGCAGTTCTTC.

The V and J genes are TRBV6-5 and TRBJ1-2; tentative D call: TRBD1 (6 bases). Trimming stripped 5 bases from V and 4 bases from J, with 14 bases between. CDR1 is MNHEY and CDR2 is SVGAGI in the germline V gene. This CDR3 contains 14 residues. This chain's CDR3 is CASSRDIRSYGYTF. CDR3 DNA: TGTGCCAGCAGTCGGGACATAAGATCCTATGGCTACACCTTC.

Only a few counts were recorded for this clone. The chain links TRBV18 to TRBJ1-1; D is perhaps TRBD1 (5 bases). The CDR3 sequence is 16 residues long. V dropped 0 bases and J dropped 1 base, with 12 bases sitting between them. The germline V gene has CDR1 KGHSH and CDR2 LQKENI. This chain's CDR3 is CASSPPPAGPNTEAFF. For the CDR3, the DNA is TGTGCCAGCTCACCACCACCCGCAGGGCCGAACACTGAAGCTTTCTTT. Full variable domain (remainder filled in from reference TRBV18 and TRBJ1-1): NAGVMQNPRHLVRRRGQEARLRCSPMKGHSHVYWYRQLPEEGLKFMVYLQKENIIDESGMPKERFSAEFPKEGPSILRIQQVVRGDSAAYFCASSPPPAGPNTEAFFGQGTRLTVV.

V is TRBV30 and J is TRBJ1-1; tentatively, D is TRBD1 (5 bases). The V end was cut by 4 bases, the J end by 11 bases, with 14 bases between. The CDR3 loop spans 11 amino acids. The germline CDR1 and CDR2 sequences are GTSNPN and SVGIG (reference sequence). The CDR3 region is CAWIRPGQAFF. The CDR3 coding sequence is TGTGCCTGGATCCGTCCAGGGCAGGCTTTCTTT.

This chain uses TRBV11-2 with TRBJ2-3, with a tentative D call TRBD2 (6 bases). CDR1 is SGHAT, CDR2 FQNNGV, per germline. The CDR3 length is 16 residues. V was shortened by 6 bases and J by 3 bases, with 19 bases between the two germline ends. This CDR3 reads CASSKGIGGGTDTQYF. The CDR3 DNA follows: TGTGCCAGCAGTAAGGGGATCGGGGGTGGGACAGATACGCAGTATTTT. Variable domain in full (rest from reference TRBV11-2 and TRBJ2-3): EAGVAQSPRYKIIEKRQSVAFWCNPISGHATLYWYQQILGQGPKLLIQFQNNGVVDDSQLPKDRFSAERLKGVDSTLKIQPAKLEDSAVYLCASSKGIGGGTDTQYFGPGTRLTVL.

In its sample, this clone was seen once. V and J are TRBV19 and TRBJ1-2; D gene unclear. Trimming left V 5 bases short and J 0 bases short, with 10 bases between. The germline gives CDR1 LNHDA, CDR2 SQIVND (reference sequence). This CDR3 spans 14 amino acids. CDR3 protein: CASSLTRANYGYTF. The CDR3, as DNA: TGTGCCAGTAGTCTGACAAGAGCTAACTATGGCTACACCTTC. Drawing the rest from reference TRBV19 and TRBJ1-2, the complete variable domain is DGGITQSPKYLFRKEGQNVTLSCEQNLNHDAMYWYRQDPGQGLRLIYYSQIVNDFQKGDIAEGYSVSREKKESFPLTVTSAQKNPTAFYLCASSLTRANYGYTFGSGTRLTVV.

This clone appeared a few times. The rearrangement links TRBV7-9 to TRBJ2-2, with D possibly matching TRBD1 (7 bases). The CDR3 contains 16 residues. Trimming left V 3 bases short and J 4 bases short, with 15 bases between. Germline-derived CDR1 and CDR2 are SEHNR and FQNEAQ (reference sequence). CDR3 in amino acids: CASSFPGGTITGELFF. The CDR3 DNA reads TGTGCCAGCAGCTTCCCAGGGGGGACGATCACCGGGGAGCTGTTTTTT.

The genes are TRBV5-6 and TRBJ1-1; possible D gene TRBD1, 6 bases. Germline V gene lookup returns CDR1 SGHDT and CDR2 YYEEEE. This CDR3 spans 14 amino acids. Between the trimmed V and J ends, which lost 2 bases and 6 bases, there was a span of 14 bases. CDR3 residues: CASSFGQSIPEAFF. The DNA for the CDR3 is TGTGCCAGCAGCTTTGGACAGTCGATCCCTGAAGCTTTCTTT.

This chain joins TRBV2 and TRBJ2-2, with D perhaps matching TRBD2 (6 bases). Trimming stripped 3 bases from V and 5 bases from J, with 10 bases between. The CDR3 sequence is 14 residues long. Germline V lookup: CDR1 SNHLY, CDR2 FYNNEI. DNA for the CDR3: TGTGCCAGCAGTGATCCGGGGGATACCGGGGAGCTGTTTTTT. Protein product: CASSDPGDTGELFF.

The V call is TRBV9, the J call TRBJ1-6, with a weak D call TRBD1 (6 bases). Germline V gene lookup returns CDR1 SGDLS and CDR2 YYNGEE. V dropped 4 bases and J dropped 7 bases, with 12 bases sitting between them. CDR3 length equals 14 residues. DNA of the CDR3: TGTGCCAGCAGCCCCTGGACAGCAAATTCACCCCTCCACTTT. Encoded protein: CASSPWTANSPLHF.

This clone has just one count. The gene calls are TRBV7-6 and TRBJ2-1, with a weak D call TRBD1 (6 bases). Trimming cost V 4 bases and J 7 bases, with 17 bases left between them. The germline CDR1 and CDR2 sequences are SGHVS and FNYEAQ. The CDR3 covers 15 residues. For the CDR3, the DNA is TGTGCCAGCAGCTCCCCAACAGGGTTGGGAAATGAGCAGTTCTTC. Translation gives CASSSPTGLGNEQFF.

CDR3: CASSRDSGQPRTDTQYF. For the CDR3, the DNA is TGTGCCAGCAGTCGAGATTCGGGACAGCCCCGCACAGATACGCAGTATTTT. V gene TRBV28 combines with J gene TRBJ2-3; 7 nucleotides match TRBD1. The CDR3 covers 17 residues. The trim removed 5 bases at V and 1 base at J, leaving 12 bases unmatched. CDR1 is MDHEN and CDR2 is SYDVKM in the germline V gene.

The J gene is TRBJ2-7, the V gene TRBV6-5, with TRBD1 identical over 7 bases. Germline CDR1 MNHEY, CDR2 SVGAGI. The CDR3 is made up of 15 amino acids. Trimming cost V 5 bases and J 3 bases; bases outside gene matches: 10. This CDR3 reads CASSLSGTANYEQYF. CDR3 DNA: TGTGCCAGCAGTCTGTCCGGGACAGCCAACTACGAGCAGTACTTC.

The CDR3 reads CASSLGTGMAFF. CDR3 sequence (DNA): TGTGCCAGCAGTTTAGGGACAGGGATGGCTTTCTTT. This chain uses TRBV28 with TRBJ1-1, with 9 bases matching TRBD1. V dropped 2 bases and J dropped 11; count of bases not matched to a gene: 3. Germline V gives CDR1 MDHEN, CDR2 SYDVKM. The length of the CDR3 is 12 residues.

This clone was recorded only once. The J gene is TRBJ2-1, the V gene TRBV11-2; 8 nucleotides align to TRBD2. The CDR3 has 15 amino acids. Germline V gene data show CDR1 as SGHAT and CDR2 as FQNNGV. V lost 5 bases and J lost 8; bases outside the gene matches: 11. The CDR3 coding sequence is TGTGCCAGCAGCGACACCGGGACTAGGACCGATGAGCAGTTCTTC. Translating it yields CASSDTGTRTDEQFF.

The J gene is TRBJ1-6, the V gene TRBV5-1; D possibly corresponds to TRBD1 (6 bases). Germline assignment: CDR1 SGHRS and CDR2 YFSETQ. The CDR3 covers 15 residues. V lost 4 bases and J 7 bases, leaving 15 bases between the germline ends. For the CDR3, the DNA is TGCGCCAGCAGCGCCCACGGACAGATAAATTCACCCCTCCACTTT. It is translated as CASSAHGQINSPLHF.

This clone has a single count. V gene TRBV2 combines with J gene TRBJ1-1; the D gene is possibly TRBD1 (5 bases). V was cut by 4 bases and J by 5 bases, with 14 bases left in between. The CDR3 has 14 amino acids. Germline values: CDR1 SNHLY, CDR2 FYNNEI. The CDR3 region is CASSVRGGGTEAFF. CDR3 nucleotide sequence: TGTGCCAGCAGTGTTCGGGGGGGAGGAACTGAAGCTTTCTTT.

The rearrangement links TRBV25-1 to TRBJ2-7; D gene uncertain. Germline V gene lookup returns CDR1 MGHDK and CDR2 SYGVNS. CDR3 size: 13 residues. Deletions cut 6 bases from V and 3 bases from J, with 12 bases between. CDR3 sequence reads: CASRALGRYEQYF. The DNA of the CDR3 is TGTGCCAGCAGGGCGCTAGGCCGCTACGAGCAGTACTTC.

The chain links TRBV6-1 to TRBJ2-4; 8 nucleotides align to TRBD1. The V gene end was trimmed by 2 bases and the J gene end by 1 base; junction bases not matched to a gene: 1. CDR3 size: 15 residues. Germline lookup yields CDR1 MNHNS and CDR2 SASEGT. In DNA form, the CDR3 reads TGTGCCAGCAGTGAACAGGGGGCGGCCAAAAACATTCAGTACTTC. This gives the protein CASSEQGAAKNIQYF.

The chain combines TRBV6-1 with TRBJ1-4; 7 bases are a match to TRBD1. V dropped 2 bases and J dropped 3; count of bases not matched to a gene: 6. Germline V gene data show CDR1 as MNHNS and CDR2 as SASEGT. CDR3 length equals 16 residues. CDR3 coding DNA: TGTGCCAGCAGTGAACAGGGGGTTGTTTCTAATGAAAAACTGTTTTTT. Encoded protein: CASSEQGVVSNEKLFF.

J is TRBJ2-5 and V is TRBV24-1; no definite D call. The V gene lost 6 bases and the J gene lost 0 bases, with 10 bases spanning the gap. The V gene's germline CDR1 is KGHDR and CDR2 SFDVKD. The CDR3 is made up of 14 amino acids. The CDR3 loop is CATSLPGDQETQYF. The CDR3 DNA is TGTGCCACCAGTCTCCCTGGAGACCAAGAGACCCAGTACTTC.

This sequence joins TRBV27 and TRBJ2-1; 10 bases match TRBD2. Per germline, CDR1 MNHEY and CDR2 SMNVEV (reference sequence). V was clipped by 6 bases and J by 1 base; unmatched bases: 0. The CDR3 is 14 residues long. The CDR3 region has the DNA TGTGCCAGCAGAGCGGGAGGGTCCTACAATGAGCAGTTCTTC. This gives the protein CASRAGGSYNEQFF.

The rearrangement links TRBV5-1 to TRBJ2-5; unclear D gene. The CDR3 consists of 15 residues. The germline V gene encodes CDR1 SGHRS and CDR2 YFSETQ. The V gene lost 1 base and the J gene lost 0 bases, with 10 bases spanning the gap. The CDR3 bases are TGCGCCAGCAGCTTGCTCCCCGGGTACCAAGAGACCCAGTACTTC. Residues: CASSLLPGYQETQYF.

The CDR3 here is CASTARGTGDEQFF. Written as DNA, the CDR3 is TGTGCCAGTACCGCGCGGGGGACAGGGGATGAGCAGTTCTTC. The V call is TRBV19, the J call TRBJ2-1, with 10 bases fitting TRBD1. Trimming at V came to 7 bases and at J to 8 bases, leaving 8 bases not matched to a gene. The CDR3 loop spans 14 amino acids. Germline V gene sequence: CDR1 LNHDA, CDR2 SQIVND (reference sequence).

The V call is TRBV2, the J call TRBJ2-3; tentative D call: TRBD2 (5 bases). CDR3 length: 15 amino acids. Germline CDR1 is SNHLY and CDR2 is FYNNEI. Deletions cut 4 bases from V and 0 bases from J, with 11 bases between. DNA of the CDR3: TGTGCCAGCAGTGGACCCAGGAGGAGCACAGATACGCAGTATTTT. It codes for CASSGPRRSTDTQYF.

The CDR3 nucleotides read TGTGCCAGCAGTTACTCACAGGGGGCTCACACTGAAGCTTTCTTT. Encoded protein: CASSYSQGAHTEAFF. This rearrangement joins TRBV6-5 to TRBJ1-1, with 9 positions matching TRBD1. The V gene's germline CDR1 is MNHEY and CDR2 SVGAGI. This CDR3 region has 15 residues. Unmatched junction bases numbered 2, after V lost 0 bases and J lost 3 bases.

The chain links TRBV2 to TRBJ1-4, with D unresolved. CDR3 length equals 17 residues. The V end was cut by 7 bases, the J end by 0 bases, with 18 bases between. Germline V lookup: CDR1 SNHLY, CDR2 FYNNEI. The DNA of the CDR3 is TGTGCCAGCAACGAGGGATCCTTCGATGCAACTAATGAAAAACTGTTTTTT. Translation gives CASNEGSFDATNEKLFF.

This clone is a singleton in its sample. The J gene is TRBJ2-1, the V gene TRBV18; tentatively, D is TRBD1 (5 bases). Trimming took off 6 bases at V and 7 bases at J, with 16 bases between the two ends. The germline CDR1 and CDR2 sequences are KGHSH and LQKENI. There are 14 residues in the CDR3. The CDR3 here is CASSQDQGRNEQFF. The CDR3 bases are TGTGCCAGCTCTCAGGACCAGGGAAGGAATGAGCAGTTCTTC.